This T cell receptor (beta chain) is drawn from a study of blood T cell repertoires in COVID-19. The repertoire was sequenced with immunoSEQ multiplex PCR; TCRdb's copy has only in-frame clones and lacks some. The sample consists of around 300,000 clones, more than 75% of them appearing once. Two negative PCRs, clearance, or symptom resolution characterized the recovered Cohort 3 donors. CDR1 is SGDLS, CDR2 YYNGEE, per germline. The CDR3 contains 19 residues. With 5 bases clipped from V and 1 base from J, the junction kept 17 bases outside the gene matches. V and J are TRBV9 and TRBJ1-5, with 8 nucleotides matching TRBD1. This clonotype was sampled from a young woman who had recovered from COVID-19. Sequencing was carried out using PBMCs or T cells enriched from blood (not recorded which). The CDR3 DNA reads TGTGCCAGCAGTGAGAACCGGGACAGGCTGCTGGGAAGCAATCAGCCCCAGCATTTT. Translated, it gives CASSENRDRLLGSNQPQHF.